This T cell receptor (beta chain) was documented in a study of T-cell reconstitution after alpha-beta-depleted transplantation in children. The V and J ends lost 1 base and 0 bases respectively, with 10 bases between them. CDR3 length equals 16 residues. From germline, CDR1 is SGHVS and CDR2 FQNEAQ. A library of TCRbeta sequences, prepared with unique molecular identifiers, was generated. TCRdb independently ran MiXCR on the PCR reads; one entry per CDR3 protein. The table includes 250,000 to 300,000 distinct CDR3 sequences, 9.5% to 10% detected once. This clonotype has just a few counts. Source: PBMCs from the stem cell graft donor, taken from the stem cell graft. The clonotype originates from a human donor who donated a stem cell graft to a child with SCID. The genes are TRBV7-8 and TRBJ2-1; D gene ambiguous. The CDR3 loop reads CASSLGRPSSYNEQFF. CDR3 in DNA: TGTGCCAGCAGCTTAGGCAGGCCGAGCTCCTACAATGAGCAGTTCTTC. Drawing the rest from reference TRBV7-8 and TRBJ2-1, the complete variable domain is GAGVSQSPRYKVAKRGQDVALRCDPISGHVSLFWYQQALGQGPEFLTYFQNEAQLDKSGLPSDRFFAERPEGSVSTLKIQRTQQEDSAVYLCASSLGRPSSYNEQFFGPGTRLTVL.